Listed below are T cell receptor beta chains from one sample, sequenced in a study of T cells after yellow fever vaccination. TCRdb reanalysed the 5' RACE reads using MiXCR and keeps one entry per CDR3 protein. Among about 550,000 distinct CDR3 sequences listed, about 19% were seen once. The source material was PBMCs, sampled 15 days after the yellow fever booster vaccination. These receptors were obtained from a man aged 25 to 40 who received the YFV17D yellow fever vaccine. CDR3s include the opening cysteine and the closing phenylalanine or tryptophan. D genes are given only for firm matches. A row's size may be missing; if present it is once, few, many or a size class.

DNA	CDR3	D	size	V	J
TGCGCCAGCGGACTAGCGGGAGGGTCGGGTGAGCAGTTCTTC	CASGLAGGSGEQFF	TRBD2	.	TRBV10-2	TRBJ2-1
TGCAGCGTTGAAGCCCCAAGCGGGGGCACAGATACGCAGTATTTT	CSVEAPSGGTDTQYF	TRBD2	.	TRBV29-1	TRBJ2-3
TGTGCCAGCAGCTTGGCTGGGAGAACCTCCTACGAGCAGTACTTC	CASSLAGRTSYEQYF	.	.	TRBV5-4	TRBJ2-7
TGTGCCACATTAGGTCCCCGAGGGGCCGGGGAGCTGTTTTTT	CATLGPRGAGELFF	.	.	TRBV10-3	TRBJ2-2
TGTGCCAGCAGTTTAGGGGGGTCGTGGCCGCGGGAGCTGTTTTTT	CASSLGGSWPRELFF	.	few	TRBV12-3/TRBV12-4	TRBJ2-2
TGCGCCAGCAGTTGGGACAGCAACTACAATGAGCAGTTCTTC	CASSWDSNYNEQFF	TRBD1	.	TRBV4-3	TRBJ2-1
TGTGCCAGTGACGGGCCTCATGGCTACACCTTC	CASDGPHGYTF	.	.	TRBV19	TRBJ1-2
TGTGCCAGCAGTCAGAGAGACAGGGGGATCGAGACCCAGTACTTC	CASSQRDRGIETQYF	TRBD1	.	TRBV12-3/TRBV12-4	TRBJ2-5
TGTGCCTGGAGCTTCGGCGGGAGTCGGGAGACCCAGTACTTC	CAWSFGGSRETQYF	TRBD2	few	TRBV30	TRBJ2-5
TGTGCCTCCCGGCGGCCGGGGGAGGTTTCTGAAGCTTTCTTT	CASRRPGEVSEAFF	.	once	TRBV10-3	TRBJ1-1
TGTGCCAGCAGCCCTGGACTAGTGAGACAAGAGACCCAGTACTTC	CASSPGLVRQETQYF	TRBD2	few	TRBV7-2	TRBJ2-5
TGTGCCAGCAGCCCCCGTAGCTATGAGCAGTTCTTC	CASSPRSYEQFF	.	few	TRBV12-3/TRBV12-4	TRBJ2-1
TGTGCCAGCAGCAGTGACAGGACTGAAGCTTTCTTT	CASSSDRTEAFF	.	few	TRBV3-1	TRBJ1-1
TGTGCCTGGAGTGGCCGAAACACCATATATTTT	CAWSGRNTIYF	.	few	TRBV30	TRBJ1-3
TGTGCCAGCAGCCAAGCCGGGACTTCTTACACTAGCACAGATACGCAGTATTTT	CASSQAGTSYTSTDTQYF	.	few	TRBV3-1	TRBJ2-3
TGTGCCAGCAGCTTAGAATCTAGCGGTCTTAGTTATGAGCAGTTCTTC	CASSLESSGLSYEQFF	TRBD2	.	TRBV7-8	TRBJ2-1
TGTGCCAGCAGCGTAGGAGGAAGTAGCACAGATACGCAGTATTTT	CASSVGGSSTDTQYF	.	.	TRBV9	TRBJ2-3
TGTGCCAGCTTGGGGGTAACCGCGGGGGGCTACACCTTC	CASLGVTAGGYTF	.	.	TRBV6-1	TRBJ1-2
TGTGCCAGCAGCCTAACTAGACAGGCCACCTACAATGAGCAGTTCTTC	CASSLTRQATYNEQFF	.	few	TRBV3-1	TRBJ2-1
TGTGCCATCAGTGCCCCAGGTACCTACGAGCAGTACTTC	CAISAPGTYEQYF	.	few	TRBV10-3	TRBJ2-7
TGCGCCAGCAGCCCCGACACGAGCTCCTACAATGAGCAGTTCTTC	CASSPDTSSYNEQFF	.	few	TRBV4-3	TRBJ2-1
TGTGCCAGCAGCCCCGGAGGAGGCTACTACAATGAGCAGTTCTTC	CASSPGGGYYNEQFF	.	.	TRBV7-6	TRBJ2-1
TGTGCCAGCAGCCTAGATTGGTCTAGCGGGAGCTCCTACAATGAGCAGTTCTTC	CASSLDWSSGSSYNEQFF	TRBD2	once	TRBV11-2	TRBJ2-1
TGCAGTGCCCCAGCGGGAGGGCCATACGAGCAGTACTTC	CSAPAGGPYEQYF	TRBD2	.	TRBV20-1	TRBJ2-7
TGTGCCAGCAGTGACAAGAAGAAAATCTCCTACGAGCAGTACTTC	CASSDKKKISYEQYF	.	.	TRBV2	TRBJ2-7
TGCGCCAGCAGCTTGGGCCCCCTAGCGGGAGGCCCTAGGGAGCAGTACTTC	CASSLGPLAGGPREQYF	TRBD2	.	TRBV5-1	TRBJ2-7
TGTGCCAGCAGTTTAGGGTCTAGCGGGGCAGATACGCAGTATTTT	CASSLGSSGADTQYF	TRBD2	few	TRBV28	TRBJ2-3
TGTGCCAGCAGCGGCTTCGGGAGTGCTTCCTACAATGAGCAGTTCTTC	CASSGFGSASYNEQFF	.	.	TRBV7-9	TRBJ2-1
TGTGCCAGCAGTTTAGGCGAGTCCAATGAGCAGTTCTTC	CASSLGESNEQFF	.	few	TRBV12-3/TRBV12-4	TRBJ2-1
TGTGCCAGCTCACCACGTACGGGTCGGAATGAGCAGTTCTTC	CASSPRTGRNEQFF	.	few	TRBV18	TRBJ2-1
TGTGCCAGCAGTCCTAATTATGGGGCTGTAGGAGAGACCCAGTACTTC	CASSPNYGAVGETQYF	.	many	TRBV12-3/TRBV12-4	TRBJ2-5
TGTGCCACCACAGGTGACACCGGGGAGCTGTTTTTT	CATTGDTGELFF	.	.	TRBV24-1	TRBJ2-2
TGTGCCAGCAGTTACGGCAGGGGGGGCGAAAAACTGTTTTTT	CASSYGRGGEKLFF	TRBD1	.	TRBV6-5	TRBJ1-4
TGTGCCAGCAGCCCCCAGACTAGCGGGAGGGCCGGTGAGCAGTTCTTC	CASSPQTSGRAGEQFF	TRBD2	many	TRBV7-2	TRBJ2-1
TGCGCCAGCTCGGACAGGGGCACAGATACGCAGTATTTT	CASSDRGTDTQYF	TRBD1	.	TRBV5-1	TRBJ2-3
TGTGCCACCAGTGATACTAGCGGGACGACCGGGGAGCTGTTTTTT	CATSDTSGTTGELFF	TRBD2	.	TRBV24-1	TRBJ2-2
TGTGCCAGCAGCCGAGTAGGGACTAACACTGAAGCTTTCTTT	CASSRVGTNTEAFF	.	few	TRBV3-1	TRBJ1-1
TGCAGTGCCATCCCGGGACAGAACACCGGGGAGCTGTTTTTT	CSAIPGQNTGELFF	.	.	TRBV20-1	TRBJ2-2
TGCGCCAGCAGCTCTCCGGGCGGGAATCGGAATGAGCAGTTCTTC	CASSSPGGNRNEQFF	.	few	TRBV5-1	TRBJ2-1
TGTGCCACTTCCCATGGGGGACAAAACTACGAGCAGTACTTC	CATSHGGQNYEQYF	.	.	TRBV10-3	TRBJ2-7
TGTGCCAGCAGTTTTGTGGGTTCCACTGAAGCTTTCTTT	CASSFVGSTEAFF	.	.	TRBV27	TRBJ1-1
TGTGCCAGCAGTTACTCTAGCGGACCTATGGACGAGCAGTACTTC	CASSYSSGPMDEQYF	.	many	TRBV6-5	TRBJ2-7
TGCGCCAGCAGTCAGCGCGACCCAGCGGGGGGGTACAATGAGCAGTTCTTC	CASSQRDPAGGYNEQFF	TRBD2	.	TRBV23-1	TRBJ2-1
TGTGCCAGCAGTTTGATGGTGAACACCGGGGAGCTGTTTTTT	CASSLMVNTGELFF	.	.	TRBV27	TRBJ2-2
TGCAGCGTTGAAGTCCTTTTGGCGGGGGGGTTTTACAATGAGCAGTTCTTC	CSVEVLLAGGFYNEQFF	TRBD2	.	TRBV29-1	TRBJ2-1
TGTGCCAGCAGTGACCCCTCCGACAGAATCTACGAGCAGTACTTC	CASSDPSDRIYEQYF	.	.	TRBV25-1	TRBJ2-7
TGCGCCAGCAGCCAAGATCGAGCGGGGCGGGATACGCAGTATTTT	CASSQDRAGRDTQYF	TRBD2	few	TRBV4-3	TRBJ2-3
TGTGCCAGCAGCGTAGCCCCTGGGGGCTACGAGCAGTACTTC	CASSVAPGGYEQYF	.	.	TRBV9	TRBJ2-7
TGTGCCAGCAGCCAAGAAGGCGGGGAATGGCTAGCCAAAAACATTCAGTACTTC	CASSQEGGEWLAKNIQYF	.	once	TRBV4-2	TRBJ2-4
TGTGCCAGCAGTTTATTTTCGCGCGGGGAGCAGTTCTTC	CASSLFSRGEQFF	.	.	TRBV12-3/TRBV12-4	TRBJ2-1
TGTGCCAGCAGCTTAGCCCCTAGCGGTACCGGATATGAGCAGTTCTTC	CASSLAPSGTGYEQFF	TRBD2	few	TRBV11-2	TRBJ2-1
TGCAGTGCTCGGGAGGAGGGGGCGAGGGAGCTGTTTTTT	CSAREEGARELFF	.	.	TRBV20-1	TRBJ2-2
TGTGCCAGCAGCCCCGGGACAGCAACCTACGAGCAGTACTTC	CASSPGTATYEQYF	TRBD1	many	TRBV28	TRBJ2-7
TGTGCCAGCTCCCCATGGGAGAACACCGGGGAGCTGTTTTTT	CASSPWENTGELFF	.	.	TRBV7-2	TRBJ2-2
TGTGCCAGCAGCTTGGGTGACAGCGGGACCCAGTACTTC	CASSLGDSGTQYF	.	.	TRBV5-6	TRBJ2-5
TGTGCCAGCTCCTTAAGCACCGCGGAGACCCAGTACTTC	CASSLSTAETQYF	.	few	TRBV12-3/TRBV12-4	TRBJ2-5
TGTGCCAGCAGCCTTGGCCGTCTAGGGTCCTACGAGCAGTACTTC	CASSLGRLGSYEQYF	.	few	TRBV14	TRBJ2-7